This is a list of T cell receptor beta chains from one sample in a study of cytomegalovirus exposure and HLA in healthy donors. Method: immunoSEQ multiplex PCR; TCRdb's copy keeps in-frame clones and lacks some. The sample lists around 170,000 clones; around 77% were seen once. The sequenced sample was PBMCs. All receptors derive from a woman aged 45-65 years in good health and CMV-seropositive. The CDR3 runs from the conserved cysteine through the conserved F or W. Each record gives: CDR3 protein, V gene, J gene.

CDR3aa: CASSLDRAEQYF; v_gene: TRBV5-1; j_gene: TRBJ2-7
CDR3aa: CASMSLAGTDTQYF; v_gene: TRBV28; j_gene: TRBJ2-3
CDR3aa: CASSLLGGSNDSPLHF; v_gene: TRBV28; j_gene: TRBJ1-6
CDR3aa: CASSQDSLEAFF; v_gene: TRBV2; j_gene: TRBJ1-1
CDR3aa: CASSVEGQGTYEQYF; v_gene: TRBV9; j_gene: TRBJ2-7
CDR3aa: CASSPGLPGQLAGYTF; v_gene: TRBV4-3; j_gene: TRBJ1-2
CDR3aa: CASSEGVGHSVYEQYF; v_gene: TRBV6-1; j_gene: TRBJ2-7
CDR3aa: CASSPRTGTSGGGAQYF; v_gene: TRBV7-2; j_gene: TRBJ2-3
CDR3aa: CASRRRGGLRETQYF; v_gene: TRBV7-2; j_gene: TRBJ2-5
CDR3aa: CASGTDNTEAFF; v_gene: TRBV6-5; j_gene: TRBJ1-1
CDR3aa: CASSAGLMSNQPQHF; v_gene: TRBV18; j_gene: TRBJ1-5
CDR3aa: CASSSTTGYYGYTF; v_gene: TRBV27; j_gene: TRBJ1-2
CDR3aa: CASSYLVAGGKNEQFF; v_gene: TRBV6-5; j_gene: TRBJ2-1
CDR3aa: CASGWGRGNTGELFF; v_gene: TRBV12-5; j_gene: TRBJ2-2
CDR3aa: CASSYRETTEAFF; v_gene: TRBV7-9; j_gene: TRBJ1-1
CDR3aa: CAISGSSGDRNQPQHF; v_gene: TRBV10-3; j_gene: TRBJ1-5
CDR3aa: CASSAQGATIYF; v_gene: TRBV9; j_gene: TRBJ1-3
CDR3aa: CATSRVWGEETGELFF; v_gene: TRBV15; j_gene: TRBJ2-2
CDR3aa: CASSYSAWLEQFF; v_gene: TRBV6-5; j_gene: TRBJ2-1
CDR3aa: CATSRSVTGRQETQYF; v_gene: TRBV15; j_gene: TRBJ2-5
CDR3aa: CAISSKPTGQGMIETQYF; v_gene: TRBV10-3; j_gene: TRBJ2-5
CDR3aa: CASSLRSNEAFF; v_gene: TRBV19; j_gene: TRBJ1-1
CDR3aa: CASSLNSGGSTDTQYF; v_gene: TRBV7-3; j_gene: TRBJ2-3
CDR3aa: CSLSGSEETQYF; v_gene: TRBV29-1; j_gene: TRBJ2-5
CDR3aa: CASAPDRGPLEGNQPQHF; v_gene: TRBV28; j_gene: TRBJ1-5
CDR3aa: CASSSEGGYGNTIYF; v_gene: TRBV6-1; j_gene: TRBJ1-3
CDR3aa: CASSYRGDTYNSPLHF; v_gene: TRBV6-5; j_gene: TRBJ1-6
CDR3aa: CASSPVDRDQETQYF; v_gene: TRBV28; j_gene: TRBJ2-5
CDR3aa: CASSVAGGLGGYTF; v_gene: TRBV9; j_gene: TRBJ1-2
CDR3aa: CASSIQGSNTEAFF; v_gene: TRBV10-2; j_gene: TRBJ1-1
CDR3aa: CASSVYGTGTETQYF; v_gene: TRBV5-1; j_gene: TRBJ2-5
CDR3aa: CASRGQGASGYTF; v_gene: TRBV19; j_gene: TRBJ1-2